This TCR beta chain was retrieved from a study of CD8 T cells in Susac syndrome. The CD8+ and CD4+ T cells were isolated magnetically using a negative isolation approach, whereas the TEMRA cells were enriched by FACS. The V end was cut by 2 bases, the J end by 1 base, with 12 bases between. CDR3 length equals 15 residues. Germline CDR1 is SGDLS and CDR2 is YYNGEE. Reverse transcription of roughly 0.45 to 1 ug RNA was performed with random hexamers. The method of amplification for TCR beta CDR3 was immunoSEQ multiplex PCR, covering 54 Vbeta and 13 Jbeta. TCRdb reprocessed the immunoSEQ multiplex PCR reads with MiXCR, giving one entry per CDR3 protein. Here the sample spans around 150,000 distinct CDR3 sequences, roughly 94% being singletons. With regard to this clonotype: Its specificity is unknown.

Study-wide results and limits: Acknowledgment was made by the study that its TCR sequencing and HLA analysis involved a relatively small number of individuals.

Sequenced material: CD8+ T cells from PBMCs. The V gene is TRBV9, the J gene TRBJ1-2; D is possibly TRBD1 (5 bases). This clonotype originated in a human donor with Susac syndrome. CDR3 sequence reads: CASSVRLDNNYGYTF. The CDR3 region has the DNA TGTGCCAGCAGCGTTAGACTGGACAATAACTATGGCTACACCTTC.